This T cell receptor (beta chain) derives from a study of T-cell reconstitution after alpha-beta-depleted transplantation in children. J lost 6 bases, V lost 5 bases, and 11 bases had no gene match. Germline V gives CDR1 MDHEN, CDR2 SYDVKM. This CDR3 region has 17 residues. Unique molecular identifiers were used in preparing the TCRbeta library. TCRdb called the PCR reads again in MiXCR, with one record for every CDR3 protein. The sample lists about 980,000 distinct CDR3 sequences, about 29% occurring once. The input for sequencing was PBMCs, mostly from graft donor cells, taken 360 days after TCRalphabeta/CD19-depleted stem cell transplant. The receptor comes from a boy under two years old who had a stem cell transplant for SCID, so the T cells may come from the graft donor. The J gene is TRBJ2-5, the V gene TRBV28, with 14 bases identical to TRBD2. CDR3 sequence: CASSPRLAGGLVKTQYF. CDR3 in DNA: TGTGCCAGCAGTCCGAGACTAGCGGGGGGGCTCGTGAAGACCCAGTACTTC.